This TCR beta chain was sequenced for a study of blood T cells in healthy people across ages. A J-beta primer mix and a sample-barcoded 5' primer were used in a second PCR of roughly 7 to 12 cycles. In TCRdb, the 5' RACE reads were re-called with MiXCR into one record per CDR3 protein. The sample yields more than 600,000 distinct CDR3 sequences, roughly 25% seen once. V lost 5 bases and J 5 bases, leaving 18 bases between the germline ends. The CDR3 length is 15 residues. The V gene's germline CDR1 is SGHAT and CDR2 FQNNGV. This sample also belongs to another study, concerning T cells of mothers and their children.

The sequence derives from a boy between 10 and 17 years old in good health. This chain links TRBV11-2 with TRBJ2-5; D perhaps matches TRBD1 (6 bases). The sample was blood. The CDR3 DNA sequence: TGTGCCAGCAGCCCCATAACAGGGCCAGAGGAGACCCAGTACTTC. Its translation is CASSPITGPEETQYF.